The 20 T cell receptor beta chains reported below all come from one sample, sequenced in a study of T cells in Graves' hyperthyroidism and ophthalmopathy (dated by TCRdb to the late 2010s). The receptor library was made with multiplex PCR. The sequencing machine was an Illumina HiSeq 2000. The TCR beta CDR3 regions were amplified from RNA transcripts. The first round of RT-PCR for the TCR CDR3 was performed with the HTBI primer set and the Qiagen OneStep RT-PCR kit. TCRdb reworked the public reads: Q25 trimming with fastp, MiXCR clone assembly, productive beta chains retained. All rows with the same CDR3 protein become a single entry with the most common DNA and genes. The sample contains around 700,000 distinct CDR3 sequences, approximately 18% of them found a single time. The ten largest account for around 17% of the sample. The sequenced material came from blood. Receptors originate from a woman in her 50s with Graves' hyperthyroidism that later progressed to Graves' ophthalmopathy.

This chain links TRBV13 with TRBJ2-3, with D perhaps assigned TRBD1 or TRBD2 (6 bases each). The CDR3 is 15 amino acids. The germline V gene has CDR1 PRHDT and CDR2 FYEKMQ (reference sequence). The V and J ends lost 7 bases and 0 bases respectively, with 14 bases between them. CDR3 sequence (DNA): TGTGCCAGCAACGAGGGGGGTCTGAGCACAGATACGCAGTATTTT. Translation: CASNEGGLSTDTQYF.

This CDR3 reads CASTRQGAHHSPLHF. Written as DNA, the CDR3 is TGTGCCAGCACCAGACAGGGGGCCCACCATTCACCCCTCCACTTT. This chain joins TRBV27 and TRBJ1-6; TRBD1 agrees at 10 bases. V shed 7 bases and J 8 bases; nucleotides not matched to a gene: 8. The CDR3 sequence is 15 residues long. The germline V gene encodes CDR1 MNHEY and CDR2 SMNVEV (reference sequence).

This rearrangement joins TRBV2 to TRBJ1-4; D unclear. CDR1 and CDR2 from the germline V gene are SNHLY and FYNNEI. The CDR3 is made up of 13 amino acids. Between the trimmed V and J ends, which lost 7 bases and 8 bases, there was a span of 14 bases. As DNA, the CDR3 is TGTGCCAGCAATCCAAGCCTTCGGGAAAAACTGTTTTTT. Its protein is CASNPSLREKLFF. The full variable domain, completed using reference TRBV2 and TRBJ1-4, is EPEVTQTPSHQVTQMGQEVILRCVPISNHLYFYWYRQILGQKVEFLVSFYNNEISEKSEIFDDQFSVERPDGSNFTLKIRSTKLEDSAMYFCASNPSLREKLFFGSGTQLSVL.

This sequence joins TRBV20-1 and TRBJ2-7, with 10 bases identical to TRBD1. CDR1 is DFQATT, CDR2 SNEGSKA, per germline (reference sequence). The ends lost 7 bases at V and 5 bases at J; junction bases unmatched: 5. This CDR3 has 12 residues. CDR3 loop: CSVRTGGNEQYF. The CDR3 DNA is TGCAGTGTTAGGACAGGGGGAAACGAGCAGTACTTC.

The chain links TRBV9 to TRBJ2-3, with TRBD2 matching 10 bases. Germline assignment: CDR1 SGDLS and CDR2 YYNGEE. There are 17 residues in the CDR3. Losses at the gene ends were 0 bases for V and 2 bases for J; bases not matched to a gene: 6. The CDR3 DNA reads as TGTGCCAGCAGCGTAGAAACTAGCGGGGTATACACAGATACGCAGTATTTT. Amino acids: CASSVETSGVYTDTQYF. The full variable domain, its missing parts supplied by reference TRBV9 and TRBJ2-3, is DSGVTQTPKHLITATGQRVTLRCSPRSGDLSVYWYQQSLDQGLQFLIQYYNGEERAKGNILERFSAQQFPDLHSELNLSSLELGDSALYFCASSVETSGVYTDTQYFGPGTRLTVL.

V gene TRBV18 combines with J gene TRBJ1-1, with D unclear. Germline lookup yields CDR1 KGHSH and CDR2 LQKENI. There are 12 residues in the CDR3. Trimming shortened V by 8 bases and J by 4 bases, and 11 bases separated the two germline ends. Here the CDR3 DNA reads TGTGCCAGCAGCCCAGCTCGCACTGAAGCTTTCTTT. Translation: CASSPARTEAFF.

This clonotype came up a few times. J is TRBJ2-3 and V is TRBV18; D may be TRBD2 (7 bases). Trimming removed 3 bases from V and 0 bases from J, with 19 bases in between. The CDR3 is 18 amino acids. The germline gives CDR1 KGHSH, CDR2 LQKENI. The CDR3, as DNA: TGTGCCAGCTCACCCATTTGGAAGGGGGGGTCTAGCACAGATACGCAGTATTTT. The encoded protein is CASSPIWKGGSSTDTQYF.

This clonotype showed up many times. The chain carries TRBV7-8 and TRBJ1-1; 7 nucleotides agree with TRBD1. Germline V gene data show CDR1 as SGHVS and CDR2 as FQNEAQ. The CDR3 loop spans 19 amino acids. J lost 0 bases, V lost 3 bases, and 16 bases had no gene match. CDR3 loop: CASSFRDRRVQGLNTEAFF. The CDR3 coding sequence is TGTGCCAGCAGCTTTCGGGACAGAAGGGTCCAAGGCTTGAACACTGAAGCTTTCTTT.

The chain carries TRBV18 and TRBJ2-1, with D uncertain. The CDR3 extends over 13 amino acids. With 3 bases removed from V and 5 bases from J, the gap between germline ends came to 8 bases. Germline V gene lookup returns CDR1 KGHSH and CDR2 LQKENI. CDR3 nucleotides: TGTGCCAGCTCACCGTACGTGAACAATGAGCAGTTCTTC. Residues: CASSPYVNNEQFF. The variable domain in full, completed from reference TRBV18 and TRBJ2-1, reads NAGVMQNPRHLVRRRGQEARLRCSPMKGHSHVYWYRQLPEEGLKFMVYLQKENIIDESGMPKERFSAEFPKEGPSILRIQQVVRGDSAAYFCASSPYVNNEQFFGPGTRLTVL.

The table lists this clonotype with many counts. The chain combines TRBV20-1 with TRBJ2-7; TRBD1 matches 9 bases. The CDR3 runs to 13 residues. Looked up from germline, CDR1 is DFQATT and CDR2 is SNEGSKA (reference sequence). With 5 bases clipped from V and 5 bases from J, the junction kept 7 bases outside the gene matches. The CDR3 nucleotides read TGCAGTGCTTCGGACAGGGGAGAGGACGAGCAGTACTTC. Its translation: CSASDRGEDEQYF.

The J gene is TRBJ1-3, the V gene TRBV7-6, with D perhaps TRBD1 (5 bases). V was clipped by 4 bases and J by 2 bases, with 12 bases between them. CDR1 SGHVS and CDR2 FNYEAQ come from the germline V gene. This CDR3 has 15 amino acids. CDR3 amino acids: CASSYLRGTGNTIYF. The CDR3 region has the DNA TGTGCCAGCAGCTACCTTAGGGGCACTGGAAACACCATATATTTT.

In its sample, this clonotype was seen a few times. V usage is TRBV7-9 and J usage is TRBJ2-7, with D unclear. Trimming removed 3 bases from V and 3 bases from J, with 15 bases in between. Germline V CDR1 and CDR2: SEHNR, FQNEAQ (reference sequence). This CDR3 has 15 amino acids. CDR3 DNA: TGTGCCAGCAGCTTGAAATCGGGTGGCGTCTACGAGCAGTACTTC. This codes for CASSLKSGGVYEQYF.

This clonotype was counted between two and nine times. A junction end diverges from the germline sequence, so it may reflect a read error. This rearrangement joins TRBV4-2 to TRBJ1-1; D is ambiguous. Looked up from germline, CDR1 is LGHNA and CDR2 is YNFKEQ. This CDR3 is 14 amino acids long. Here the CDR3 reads CANSYRELNTEAFF. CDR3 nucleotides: TGTGCCAACAGCTATAGAGAGCTGAACACTGAAGCTTTCTTT.

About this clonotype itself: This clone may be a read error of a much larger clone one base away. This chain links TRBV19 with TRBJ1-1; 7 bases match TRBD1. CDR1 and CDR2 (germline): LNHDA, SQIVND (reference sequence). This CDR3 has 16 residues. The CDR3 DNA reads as TGTGCCACTAGTTTCGGGACAGCAGGATCGAACACTGAAGCTTTCTTT. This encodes CATSFGTAGSNTEAFF.

The DNA of the CDR3 is TGCGCCAGCAGCTTGTATGGACTCCAGTCAAATCAGCCCCAGCATTTT. Protein sequence: CASSLYGLQSNQPQHF. The chain is built from TRBV5-1 and TRBJ1-5; no reliable D call. The CDR3 has 16 residues. Trimming took off 1 base at V and 4 bases at J, with 15 bases between the two ends. The germline gives CDR1 SGHRS, CDR2 YFSETQ.

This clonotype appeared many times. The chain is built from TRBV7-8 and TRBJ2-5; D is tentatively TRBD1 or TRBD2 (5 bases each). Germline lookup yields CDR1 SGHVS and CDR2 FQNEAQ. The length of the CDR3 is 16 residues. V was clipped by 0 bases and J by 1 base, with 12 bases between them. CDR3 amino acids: CASSLAGRASQETQYF. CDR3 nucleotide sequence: TGTGCCAGCAGCTTAGCGGGGCGGGCATCCCAAGAGACCCAGTACTTC. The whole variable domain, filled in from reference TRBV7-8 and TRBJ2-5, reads GAGVSQSPRYKVAKRGQDVALRCDPISGHVSLFWYQQALGQGPEFLTYFQNEAQLDKSGLPSDRFFAERPEGSVSTLKIQRTQQEDSAVYLCASSLAGRASQETQYFGPGTRLLVL.

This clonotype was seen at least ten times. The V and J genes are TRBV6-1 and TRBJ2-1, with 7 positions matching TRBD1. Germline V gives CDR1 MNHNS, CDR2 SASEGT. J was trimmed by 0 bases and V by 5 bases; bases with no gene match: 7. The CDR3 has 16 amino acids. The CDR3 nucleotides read TGTGCCAGCAGTTCACCGGGACAGAGCTCCTACAATGAGCAGTTCTTC. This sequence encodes CASSSPGQSSYNEQFF.

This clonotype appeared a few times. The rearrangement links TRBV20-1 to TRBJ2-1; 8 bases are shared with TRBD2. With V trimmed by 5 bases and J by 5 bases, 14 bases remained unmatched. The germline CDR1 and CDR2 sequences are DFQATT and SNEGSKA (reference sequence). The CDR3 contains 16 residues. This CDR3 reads CSAGGGAGGPNNEQFF. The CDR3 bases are TGCAGTGCTGGGGGGGGTGCGGGGGGACCAAACAATGAGCAGTTCTTC.

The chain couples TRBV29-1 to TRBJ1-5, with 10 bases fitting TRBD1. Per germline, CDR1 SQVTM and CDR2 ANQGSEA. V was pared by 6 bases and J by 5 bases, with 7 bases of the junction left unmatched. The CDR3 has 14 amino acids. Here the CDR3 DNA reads TGCAGCGTGGCAGACAGGGGGCTCGATCAGCCCCAGCATTTT. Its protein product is CSVADRGLDQPQHF. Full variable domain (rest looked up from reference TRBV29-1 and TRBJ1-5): SAVISQKPSRDICQRGTSLTIQCQVDSQVTMMFWYRQQPGQSLTLIATANQGSEATYESGFVIDKFPISRPNLTFSTLTVSNMSPEDSSIYLCSVADRGLDQPQHFGDGTRLSIL.

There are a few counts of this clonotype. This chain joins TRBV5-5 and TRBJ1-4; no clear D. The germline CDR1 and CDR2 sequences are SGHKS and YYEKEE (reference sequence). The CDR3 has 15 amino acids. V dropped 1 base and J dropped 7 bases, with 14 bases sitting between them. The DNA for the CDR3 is TGTGCCAGCAGCTTGATGGGTCTGGCGGGTGAAAAACTGTTTTTT. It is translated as CASSLMGLAGEKLFF.